This entry lists 21 T cell receptor beta chains sequenced from one sample in a study of OX40 agonist ivuxolimab in advanced cancers. Profiled with immunoSEQ multiplex PCR; TCRdb holds only in-frame clones, not every one. The data contain about 87,000 clones, 83% of them singletons. Here the sequenced sample was CD4+ or CD8+ T cells sorted from blood, taken in a trial of the OX40 agonist ivuxolimab. The receptors here all came from an adult with an advanced solid tumor such as melanoma, head and neck, liver or kidney cancer.

The chain uses TRBV10-3 and TRBJ2-5; 10 bases fit TRBD2. The germline V gene encodes CDR1 ENHRY and CDR2 SYGVKD. The CDR3 runs to 13 residues. The trim removed 10 bases at V and 7 bases at J, leaving 9 bases unmatched. CDR3 loop: CATALAGAGTQYF. The CDR3 DNA sequence: TGTGCCACCGCTCTAGCGGGGGCAGGGACCCAGTACTTC.

V and J are TRBV4-3 and TRBJ2-3; the D gene could be TRBD1 or TRBD2 (6 bases each). The length of the CDR3 is 17 residues. V lost 0 bases and J 1 base, leaving 14 bases between the germline ends. The germline V gene has CDR1 LGHNA and CDR2 YSLEER. The CDR3 DNA follows: TGCGCCAGCAGCCAAGATCATGGGGGGCTGCGCACAGATACGCAGTATTTT. Amino acid sequence: CASSQDHGGLRTDTQYF.

The chain employs TRBV10-3 and TRBJ2-3, with D possibly TRBD2 on 5 matching bases. V lost 2 bases and J 6 bases, leaving 12 bases between the germline ends. This CDR3 has 14 residues. The germline V gene encodes CDR1 ENHRY and CDR2 SYGVKD. The CDR3 DNA sequence: TGTGCCATCAGTGAGGGGCTAGCCCAGGATACGCAGTATTTT. It specifies CAISEGLAQDTQYF.

CDR3 sequence (DNA): TGTGCCAGCAGCCACTTTAGCATGTTAGATACGCAGTATTTT. Its protein is CASSHFSMLDTQYF. The rearrangement uses TRBV14 and TRBJ2-3; D call uncertain. This CDR3 is built from 14 residues. Germline CDR1 reads SGHDN; CDR2 reads FVKESK. The V end lost 3 bases, the J end lost 5 bases, and 12 bases lay between the germline ends.

The chain links TRBV11-1 to TRBJ1-2; D not resolved. From germline, CDR1 is SGHAT and CDR2 FQDESV (reference sequence). This CDR3 has 14 amino acids. The germline V and J ends were trimmed by 5 bases and 3 bases, with 13 bases remaining between them. CDR3 nucleotides: TGTGCCAGCAGCGCCCGCGACCTCCACTATGGCTACACCTTC. Translating gives CASSARDLHYGYTF. Variable domain in full (rest from reference TRBV11-1 and TRBJ1-2): EAEVAQSPRYKITEKSQAVAFWCDPISGHATLYWYRQILGQGPELLVQFQDESVVDDSQLPKDRFSAERLKGVDSTLKIQPAELGDSAMYLCASSARDLHYGYTFGSGTRLTVV.

A note on this clone: Other DNA sequences in this sample translate to the same CDR3. The chain combines TRBV5-1 with TRBJ1-1; 11 nucleotides agree with TRBD1. CDR1 is SGHRS, CDR2 YFSETQ, per germline. The CDR3 is 14 residues long. Trimming removed 4 bases from V and 5 bases from J; junction bases left unmatched: 4. CDR3 in amino acids: CASSPGTGGTEAFF. The CDR3 nucleotides read TGCGCCAGCAGCCCGGGGACAGGGGGGACTGAAGCTTTCTTT.

The chain joins TRBV6-4 to TRBJ2-3; D might be TRBD1 or TRBD2, each matching 5 bases. Germline loops: CDR1 MRHNA, CDR2 SNTAGT. The CDR3 sequence is 14 residues long. The germline V and J ends were trimmed by 0 bases and 5 bases, with 9 bases remaining between them. The CDR3 DNA follows: TGTGCCAGCAGTGACTCCCGGGGCCAAGATACGCAGTATTTT. It is translated as CASSDSRGQDTQYF.

The rearrangement links TRBV14 to TRBJ2-2, with TRBD2 identical over 7 bases. Trimming took 2 bases from V and 1 from J; bases not matched to a gene: 7. The CDR3 has 17 residues. Germline V CDR1 and CDR2: SGHDN, FVKESK. CDR3 sequence reads: CASSQSRRTRNTGELFF. CDR3 sequence (DNA): TGTGCCAGCAGCCAAAGTAGGCGGACTAGGAACACCGGGGAGCTGTTTTTT.

This rearrangement joins TRBV7-6 to TRBJ2-2, with TRBD2 identical over 10 bases. This CDR3 has 17 amino acids. V shed 2 bases and J 5 bases; nucleotides not matched to a gene: 8. CDR1 and CDR2 from the germline V gene are SGHVS and FNYEAQ. DNA of the CDR3: TGTGCCAGCAGCTTAATGGGCAGCGGGGGGGCTACCGGGGAGCTGTTTTTT. It translates to CASSLMGSGGATGELFF.

The chain carries TRBV7-9 and TRBJ1-1, with no clear D. There are 10 residues in the CDR3. V lost 5 bases and J 10 bases, leaving 8 bases between the germline ends. Germline-derived CDR1 and CDR2 are SEHNR and FQNEAQ (reference sequence). CDR3 in DNA: TGTGCCAGCAGCCGGGTGGGAGCTTTCTTT. Translated: CASSRVGAFF. Looking up the rest from reference TRBV7-9 and TRBJ1-1 gives the full variable domain: DTGVSQNPRHKITKRGQNVTFRCDPISEHNRLYWYRQTLGQGPEFLTYFQNEAQLEKSRLLSDRFSAERPKGSFSTLEIQRTEQGDSAMYLCASSRVGAFFGQGTRLTVV.

Regarding this clone: One end of the junction is discordant with germline, which a read error may explain. The CDR3 region is CASSLSRQSEQFF. For the CDR3, the DNA is TGTGCTAGCAGCTTAAGTAGACAGAGTGAGCAGTTCTTC. This sequence joins TRBV7-7 and TRBJ2-1; D is possibly TRBD1 (5 bases). The CDR3 extends over 13 amino acids. Germline V CDR1 and CDR2: SSHAT, FNYEAQ (reference sequence).

The rearrangement uses TRBV6-5 and TRBJ2-3, with D unclear. This CDR3 has 13 amino acids. Germline CDR1 MNHEY, CDR2 SVGAGI. V lost 2 bases to trimming and J lost 6 bases, with 9 bases between them. The CDR3 bases are TGTGCCAGCAGTTACCGTCGGTGGGATACGCAGTATTTT. Protein: CASSYRRWDTQYF.

The rearrangement joins TRBV7-9 to TRBJ1-4; D is unclear. From germline, CDR1 is SEHNR and CDR2 FQNEAQ (reference sequence). The germline V and J ends were trimmed by 4 bases and 4 bases, with 13 bases remaining between them. This CDR3 is 15 amino acids long. In nucleotides, the CDR3 is TGTGCCAGCAGCTCGGGTCTGGGGATTAATGAAAAACTGTTTTTT. It translates to CASSSGLGINEKLFF.

This clone was detected only once. This chain connects TRBV30 to TRBJ2-7; D gene ambiguous. Trimming cost V 6 bases and J 4 bases, with 13 bases left between them. This CDR3 has 12 amino acids. Germline V gene lookup returns CDR1 GTSNPN and CDR2 SVGIG (reference sequence). DNA for the CDR3: TGTGCCTGTAGGACGAAAAAATACGAGCAGTACTTC. Protein: CACRTKKYEQYF.

V usage is TRBV6-5 and J usage is TRBJ2-1; no firm D call. From germline, CDR1 is MNHEY and CDR2 SVGAGI. The V and J ends lost 5 bases and 4 bases respectively, with 15 bases between them. This CDR3 spans 15 amino acids. CDR3 DNA sequence: TGTGCCAGCAGTAGAGAAATTCCAGAGTACAATGAGCAGTTCTTC. It codes for CASSREIPEYNEQFF.

The chain uses TRBV15 and TRBJ2-2, with D uncertain. Trimming pared 3 bases from V and 1 base from J, leaving 15 bases between. Germline assignment: CDR1 LNHNV and CDR2 YYDKDF (reference sequence). The CDR3 is 17 residues long. DNA of the CDR3: TGTGCCACCAGCAGGCCGGGTTCCGCGGAGAACACCGGGGAGCTGTTTTTT. It codes for CATSRPGSAENTGELFF. The variable domain in full, with the rest retrieved from reference TRBV15 and TRBJ2-2, is DAMVIQNPRYQVTQFGKPVTLSCSQTLNHNVMYWYQQKSSQAPKLLFHYYDKDFNNEADTPDNFQSRRPNTSFCFLDIRSPGLGDTAMYLCATSRPGSAENTGELFFGEGSRLTVL.

The chain joins TRBV7-2 to TRBJ2-5, with D perhaps TRBD1 (6 bases). This CDR3 has 15 residues. Trimming took off 6 bases at V and 1 base at J, with 15 bases between the two ends. CDR1 and CDR2 from the germline V gene are SGHTA and FQGNSA. The CDR3 protein is CASRNRVLSQETQYF. The CDR3 DNA sequence: TGTGCCAGCAGAAACAGGGTTTTGTCCCAAGAGACCCAGTACTTC.

This rearrangement joins TRBV7-9 to TRBJ2-4; TRBD2 aligns across 8 bases. The junction had 10 bases not matched to a gene; V was cut back by 5 bases and J by 10 bases. CDR1 and CDR2 (germline): SEHNR, FQNEAQ (reference sequence). The CDR3 has 14 amino acids. The CDR3 here is CASSPRGGTPIQYF. The CDR3, as DNA: TGTGCCAGCAGCCCTCGGGGGGGAACCCCGATTCAGTACTTC.

CDR3 protein: CASTDEGQGYNEQFF. The CDR3 DNA is TGCGCCAGCACCGACGAGGGACAGGGATACAATGAGCAGTTCTTC. The rearrangement joins TRBV5-1 to TRBJ2-1, with TRBD1 identical over 9 bases. CDR1 is SGHRS and CDR2 is YFSETQ in the germline V gene. The CDR3 totals 15 residues. The trim removed 6 bases at V and 4 bases at J, leaving 8 bases unmatched.

The CDR3 DNA follows: TGTGCCAGCAGCTTGGACTGGACAGGGTGGGCTTTCTTT. Translated: CASSLDWTGWAFF. The chain uses TRBV5-5 and TRBJ1-1; 8 bases fit TRBD1. Germline V gives CDR1 SGHKS, CDR2 YYEKEE (reference sequence). The V and J ends lost 0 bases and 11 bases, in that order; junction bases with no gene match: 6. The length of the CDR3 is 13 residues. The variable domain in full, completed from reference TRBV5-5 and TRBJ1-1, reads DAGVTQSPTHLIKTRGQQVTLRCSPISGHKSVSWYQQVLGQGPQFIFQYYEKEERGRGNFPDRFSARQFPNYSSELNVNALLLGDSALYLCASSLDWTGWAFFGQGTRLTVV.

The CDR3 coding sequence is TGCGCCAGCAGCATTGGACAGGATGGTCAGCCCCAGCATTTT. It yields the protein CASSIGQDGQPQHF. The chain employs TRBV5-1 and TRBJ1-5; TRBD1 agrees at 7 bases. V trimming: 4 bases; J trimming: 6 bases; junction bases outside the gene matches: 7. In germline, CDR1 is SGHRS, CDR2 YFSETQ. The CDR3 runs 14 residues. Using reference TRBV5-1 and TRBJ1-5 for the parts outside the CDR3, the full variable domain is KAGVTQTPRYLIKTRGQQVTLSCSPISGHRSVSWYQQTPGQGLQFLFEYFSETQRNKGNFPGRFSGRQFSNSRSEMNVSTLELGDSALYLCASSIGQDGQPQHFGDGTRLSIL.